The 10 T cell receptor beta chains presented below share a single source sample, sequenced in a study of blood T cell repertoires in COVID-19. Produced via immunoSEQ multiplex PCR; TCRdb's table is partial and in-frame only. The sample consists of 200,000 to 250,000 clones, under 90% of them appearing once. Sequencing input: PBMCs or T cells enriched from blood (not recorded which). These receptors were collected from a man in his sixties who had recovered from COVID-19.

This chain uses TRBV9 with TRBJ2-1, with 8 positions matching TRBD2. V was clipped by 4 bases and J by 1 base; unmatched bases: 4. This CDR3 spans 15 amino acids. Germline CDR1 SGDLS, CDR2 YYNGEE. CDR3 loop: CASSLSGGSYNEQFF. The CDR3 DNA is TGTGCCAGCAGCCTAAGCGGGGGATCCTACAATGAGCAGTTCTTC.

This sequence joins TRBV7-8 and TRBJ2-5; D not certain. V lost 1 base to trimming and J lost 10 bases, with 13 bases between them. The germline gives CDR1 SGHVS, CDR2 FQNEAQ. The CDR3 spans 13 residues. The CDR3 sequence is CASSLVEVVGQYF. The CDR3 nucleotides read TGTGCCAGCAGCTTAGTTGAGGTGGTTGGCCAGTACTTC.

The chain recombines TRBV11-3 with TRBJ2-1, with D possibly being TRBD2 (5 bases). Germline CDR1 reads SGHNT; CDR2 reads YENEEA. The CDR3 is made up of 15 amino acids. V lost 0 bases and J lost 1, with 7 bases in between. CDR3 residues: CASSLDSGSYNEQFF. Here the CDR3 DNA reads TGTGCCAGCAGCTTAGACTCGGGATCCTACAATGAGCAGTTCTTC.

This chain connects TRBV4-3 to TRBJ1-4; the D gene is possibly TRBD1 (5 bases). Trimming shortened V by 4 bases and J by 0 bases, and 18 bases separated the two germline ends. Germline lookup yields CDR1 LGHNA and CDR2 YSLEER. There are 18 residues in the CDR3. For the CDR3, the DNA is TGCGCCAGCAGCCTTCTAGGGGCGCAGCTAGCAACTAATGAAAAACTGTTTTTT. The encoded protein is CASSLLGAQLATNEKLFF.

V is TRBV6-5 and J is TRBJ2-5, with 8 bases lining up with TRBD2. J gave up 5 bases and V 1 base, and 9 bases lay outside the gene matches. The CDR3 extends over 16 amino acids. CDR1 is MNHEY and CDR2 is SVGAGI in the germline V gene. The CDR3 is CASSYWSAGGRETQYF. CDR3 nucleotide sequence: TGTGCCAGCAGTTACTGGTCTGCGGGGGGTCGGGAGACCCAGTACTTC.

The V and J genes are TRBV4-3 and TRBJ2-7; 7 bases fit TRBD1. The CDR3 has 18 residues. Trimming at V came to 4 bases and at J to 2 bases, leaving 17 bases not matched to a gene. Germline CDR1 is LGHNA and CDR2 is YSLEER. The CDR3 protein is CASSPSRDSPPAPYEQYF. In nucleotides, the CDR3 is TGCGCCAGCAGCCCGTCCCGGGACAGCCCACCCGCCCCCTACGAGCAGTACTTC.

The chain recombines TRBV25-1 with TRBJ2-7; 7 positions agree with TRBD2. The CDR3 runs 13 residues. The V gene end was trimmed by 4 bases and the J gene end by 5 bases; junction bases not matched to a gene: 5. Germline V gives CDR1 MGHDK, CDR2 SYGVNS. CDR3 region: CASSGPGLHEQYF. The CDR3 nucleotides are TGTGCCAGCAGTGGTCCGGGACTACACGAGCAGTACTTC.

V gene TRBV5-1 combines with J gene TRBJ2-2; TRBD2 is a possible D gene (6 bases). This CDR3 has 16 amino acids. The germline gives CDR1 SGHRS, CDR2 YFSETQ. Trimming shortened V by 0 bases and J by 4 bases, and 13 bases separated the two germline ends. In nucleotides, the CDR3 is TGCGCCAGCAGCTTGGACGGGCGGGGAGGCACCGGGGAGCTGTTTTTT. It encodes CASSLDGRGGTGELFF.

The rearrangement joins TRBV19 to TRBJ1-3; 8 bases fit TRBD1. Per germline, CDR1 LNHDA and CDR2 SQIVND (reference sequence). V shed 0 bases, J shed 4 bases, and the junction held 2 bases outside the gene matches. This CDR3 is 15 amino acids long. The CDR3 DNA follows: TGTGCCAGTAGTATAGAACGGACAGGGGGAAACACCATATATTTT. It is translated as CASSIERTGGNTIYF.

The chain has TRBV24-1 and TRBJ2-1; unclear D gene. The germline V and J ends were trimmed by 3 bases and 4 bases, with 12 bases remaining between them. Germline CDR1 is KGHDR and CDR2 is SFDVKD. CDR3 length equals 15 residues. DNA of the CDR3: TGTGCCACCAGTGATCCCGCCGGGTCTTACAATGAGCAGTTCTTC. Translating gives CATSDPAGSYNEQFF.